The 8 T cell receptor beta chains reported below all come from one sample, sequenced in a study of lung T cells in sarcoidosis with Löfgren's syndrome. A single record per CDR3 protein comes from TCRdb applying MiXCR to the reads. The sample has roughly 20,000 distinct CDR3 sequences, less than 25% seen once. The sequenced sample consisted of CD4+ T cells from PBMCs. The receptors were sampled from a human donor with sarcoidosis (Löfgren's syndrome or another form), or a control subject (not recorded which).

This clonotype was observed at least ten times. The chain joins TRBV7-2 to TRBJ2-1; 11 nucleotides agree with TRBD2. With V trimmed by 5 bases and J by 2 bases, 2 bases remained unmatched. Germline V lookup: CDR1 SGHTA, CDR2 FQGNSA. The CDR3 length is 15 residues. CDR3 sequence: CASSVTSGAYNEQFF. The DNA of the CDR3 is TGTGCCAGCAGCGTGACTAGCGGGGCCTACAATGAGCAGTTCTTC. The whole variable domain, filled in from reference TRBV7-2 and TRBJ2-1, reads GAGVSQSPSNKVTEKGKDVELRCDPISGHTALYWYRQSLGQGLEFLIYFQGNSAPDKSGLPSDRFSAERTGGSVSTLTIQRTQQEDSAVYLCASSVTSGAYNEQFFGPGTRLTVL.

Judged by abundance, this clonotype is medium-sized. This chain joins TRBV27 and TRBJ2-7; D is perhaps TRBD1 (5 bases). V shed 3 bases and J shed 6 bases, with 12 bases lying between them. Germline-derived CDR1 and CDR2 are MNHEY and SMNVEV (reference sequence). This CDR3 is built from 13 residues. The CDR3 loop is CASSFTPGFEQYF. The CDR3 DNA reads as TGTGCCAGCAGTTTTACCCCAGGGTTCGAGCAGTACTTC.

At least ten counts were recorded for this clonotype. The V and J genes are TRBV6-1 and TRBJ1-2; 7 nucleotides agree with TRBD1. V lost 6 bases and J lost 2; bases outside the gene matches: 6. The germline V gene has CDR1 MNHNS and CDR2 SASEGT. The CDR3 extends over 14 amino acids. CDR3 DNA: TGTGCCAGCAGAAGACAGGGTCCCAACTATGGCTACACCTTC. Encoded protein: CASRRQGPNYGYTF.

The chain combines TRBV6-6 with TRBJ2-1; maybe TRBD2 (6 bases). The V end lost 2 bases, the J end lost 6 bases, and 17 bases lay between the germline ends. CDR3 length: 16 residues. Germline lookup yields CDR1 MNHNY and CDR2 SVGAGI (reference sequence). The CDR3: CASSYLLGGTCNEQFF. The DNA for the CDR3 is TGTGCCAGCAGTTACCTCCTCGGGGGTACCTGCAATGAGCAGTTCTTC.

This clonotype was seen at least ten times. This rearrangement joins TRBV7-2 to TRBJ2-7; unclear D gene. The germline CDR1 and CDR2 sequences are SGHTA and FQGNSA. Trimming left V 1 base short and J 3 bases short, with 7 bases between. CDR3 size: 13 residues. CDR3 in DNA: TGTGCCAGCAGCTTAGGAGAGAGCTACGAGCAGTACTTC. Its translation: CASSLGESYEQYF.

Notes on this clonotype: A much larger clone lies one base from this, so it may be a read error. This CDR3 reads CAGSQDLSRGYNEQFF. CDR3 DNA: TGTGCCGGCAGCCAAGATTTATCGCGGGGGTACAATGAGCAGTTCTTC. This chain uses TRBV3-1 with TRBJ2-1, with TRBD2 matching 7 bases. The CDR3 contains 16 residues. Germline V gene lookup returns CDR1 LGHDT and CDR2 YNNKEL (reference sequence).

This clonotype is termed large. The V call is TRBV20-1, the J call TRBJ1-4; perhaps TRBD1 as D (6 bases). The CDR3 has 15 amino acids. CDR1 and CDR2 (germline): DFQATT, SNEGSKA (reference sequence). With 6 bases removed from V and 0 bases from J, the gap between germline ends came to 14 bases. The CDR3 loop reads CSATLDSATNEKLFF. The DNA for the CDR3 is TGCAGTGCGACCTTGGACAGTGCAACTAATGAAAAACTGTTTTTT.

This clonotype was seen many times. The chain is built from TRBV2 and TRBJ2-1, with D maybe TRBD1 (5 bases). Trimming stripped 5 bases from V and 9 bases from J, with 8 bases between. Germline CDR1 SNHLY, CDR2 FYNNEI. CDR3 length: 11 residues. The CDR3 sequence: CASSLGVEQFF. DNA of the CDR3: TGTGCCAGCAGTCTAGGGGTTGAGCAGTTCTTC. The whole variable domain, remainder taken from reference TRBV2 and TRBJ2-1, is EPEVTQTPSHQVTQMGQEVILRCVPISNHLYFYWYRQILGQKVEFLVSFYNNEISEKSEIFDDQFSVERPDGSNFTLKIRSTKLEDSAMYFCASSLGVEQFFGPGTRLTVL.